This T cell receptor beta chain came from a study of cytotoxic CD8 clonotypes in ibrutinib-treated CLL. Study-wide background: Response samples were drawn at a median of around 12 months of treatment, range 6 to 36. Study observations and caveats: Clonality rose at ibrutinib response and fell back toward baseline at progression. Rare overall, public clonotypes shrank or held steady under therapy.

Germline CDR1 and CDR2: LNHDA and SQIVND (reference sequence). The CDR3 is 11 residues long. V was trimmed by 5 bases and J by 11 bases, leaving 12 bases between them. On this clone: Its target is unknown.

Frozen-stored PBMCs produced 1.5 to 2.5 micrograms of genomic DNA for TCR beta libraries. Clones were read by immunoSEQ multiplex PCR, and TCRdb kept only the in-frame ones, dropping some. The sample holds some 200,000 clones, 60% to 80% seen once. The source of this sequence is a human donor with chronic lymphocytic leukemia. The chain uses TRBV19 and TRBJ1-1; D unresolved. The specimen was PBMCs, collected after 12 months of ibrutinib treatment. The CDR3 region is CASSERTSAFF. The CDR3 nucleotides are TGTGCCAGTAGTGAGCGGACGTCGGCTTTCTTT.